The present T cell receptor beta chain was sequenced within a study of cytomegalovirus exposure and HLA in healthy donors (dated by TCRdb to 2017 to 2019). Regarding the study in general: According to an earlier analysis of around 600 of the donors, about 179 million T cells yielded over 100 million unique TCR beta sequences and approximately 300 Gb of sequence data. Roughly 300 gigabases of sequencing data and approximately 80 million unique TCR sequences were included in an early release covering 550 to 800 HLA-typed donors. Among the roughly 390 genotyped donors, approximately 76% belonged to the genetic ancestry cluster associated with self-reported Caucasian donors. The aim of the study was to test whether cataloging public T cell receptors could identify signatures of past pathogen exposure. Using immunosequencing, the study profiled T cell repertoires from 666 subjects and related those repertoires to cytomegalovirus serostatus. Besides the first cohort of roughly 660 subjects, a separate validation cohort made up of 120 different subjects was used. To predict cytomegalovirus infection status, the study brought together high-throughput TCR immunosequencing, statistical association of individual TCRs with disease status, and machine learning. A later analysis re-examined previously published TCR beta repertoires from just over 650 donors and added high-resolution HLA genotyping to investigate patterns of TCR occurrence. Rather than using new phenotypic data, the later analysis identified candidate immune exposures from TCR beta sequences and from how often those sequences occurred across donors. In an earlier analysis of 500 to 650 of the donors, high-throughput TCR beta sequencing was used to judge whether each TCR beta V gene segment behaved as functional or pseudogenic. Donor age, sex, ethnicity and CMV serostatus were compiled alongside the repertoire data. Genome-wide SNP genotypes for about 60% of the roughly 670 donors were used in a later genetic analysis, which treated that subset as a discovery cohort. Every repertoire in the discovery cohort had been generated on one and the same sequencing platform. HLA typing included class I and class II loci at four-digit resolution. The number of donors typed differed by locus, with 629-630 for A, B, C, DRB1 and DQB1, roughly 520 for DQA1, about 610 for DPA1, and roughly 450 for DPB1. Roughly five DR-DQ haplotypes were treated as single units for association and clustering because of strong linkage in the cohort. Across approximately 420 genotyped donors of the cohort, an average of roughly 250,000 unique TCR beta nucleotide sequences per donor were sequenced, and 15% to 20% of those sequences were non-productive. Points the paper makes about the study in general: Linkage disequilibrium might explain the correlated functional status among segregating V segments, but an unknown experimental factor could not be excluded. Sequencing depth was assumed to be roughly uniform across donors in the presence/absence analyses, though that assumption may not hold. About 17 rarely observed V segments, including chromosome 9 orphons, were excluded from the earlier analysis of almost 600 of the donors because counts were too low. The cohort was sequenced for TCR beta chains only, and without alpha or paired-chain data the features that could be detected were limited. Across donors, most TCR sequences were observed very rarely, whereas some public TCRs were present in many individuals. Immune exposure information for the cohort was limited to CMV serostatus. Some IMGT-functional V segments, including TRBV6-2 and TRBV6-3, could not be distinguished by the 87-base-pair reads and were therefore excluded. A later analysis found that TCR association rates varied across HLA loci, with DRB1 alleles showing the most associated TCRs and HLA-C alleles the fewest. An association between a missense DCLRE1C variant and V-gene and J-gene trimming of TCR beta chains was found in a later genetic analysis and replicated in an independent cohort. In a later analysis, HLA-associated TCR beta chains showed more clonal expansion and lower generation probabilities than non-associated chains that were equally common. A later analysis reported that several top co-occurrence clusters appeared linked to parvovirus B19, influenza, CMV and Epstein-Barr virus. The sequencing pipeline was judged likely to have produced a cluster of highly shared sequence variants as a technical artifact. Most CMV-associated TCR beta chains appeared to be HLA-restricted in a later analysis, and the HLA associations seemed to be driven largely by CMV exposure. When HLA alleles, especially DR and DQ, strongly co-occurred, attributing TCR associations to individual alleles was difficult. A further reported finding was that TCR beta sequences accurately predicted the HLA-A and HLA-B alleles for most subjects in the first cohort. In an earlier analysis of approximately 590 of the donors, most TCR beta V segments appeared in productive rearrangements about 87% or about 30% of the time, broadly matching IMGT annotations. A later analysis associated roughly 17,000 TCR beta sequences with specific HLA alleles at a false discovery rate of 0.05. The authors suggested that the approach could potentially be extended to other disease states and immunological phenotypes. In a later genetic analysis, fewer N-insertions in productive TCRs were reported among donors in an Asian-associated ancestry cluster than the approximately 630-donor mean. In the study, roughly 160 TCR beta chains were listed as associated with cytomegalovirus. Because HLA typing was missing for some donors at each locus, association tests included only the typed subset. In vitro tests confirmed that three of the cytomegalovirus-associated TCR beta chains recognize cytomegalovirus antigens. Cytomegalovirus status was reported to be diagnosed by the classifier with high specificity and sensitivity in both the original and validation cohorts.

The method was the immunoSEQ multiplex PCR assay. For the multiplex PCR, a mixture combining 60 forward primers for TCR Vbeta segments and 13 reverse primers for TCR Jbeta segments was used. A multiplex PCR assay on genomic DNA amplified the CDR3 region of rearranged TCR beta genes. Amplified TCR beta libraries were sequenced as 87-base-pair reads on the Illumina HiSeq System. The original methods were these. In a later analysis, roughly 80 million unique TCR beta chains were counted across the 500 to 850 repertoires, and about 9.9 million of these chains were shared by at least two donors. A nearest-neighbor algorithm error-corrected the raw reads and collapsed the reads into unique sequences, merging closely related sequences to remove PCR and sequencing errors. CDR3 sequences were aligned to IMGT reference sequences to assign V, D and J gene segments. For a sequence to be retained, a match of at least six nucleotides to both a V gene segment and a J gene segment was required. Rearrangements were called productive when the CDR3 lacked stop codons and stayed in frame with V and J; all others were non-productive. Following IMGT convention, CDR3 was defined as the stretch from the second conserved V-encoded cysteine to the conserved J-encoded phenylalanine. The earlier analysis of about 610 of the donors excluded any sequence lacking an unambiguous match to a single V gene segment. In an earlier analysis of more than 500 of the donors, a V segment was called functional when productive rearrangements were above 56.7%, and segregating when the standard deviation between donors exceeded 5%. A statistical classification framework was built for diagnosing cytomegalovirus status from the catalog of TCR beta chain sequences. In a later analysis, TCR nucleotide sequences were compared against IMGT/GENE-DB human TR gene sequences so that V and J genes could be assigned. In a later analysis, CDR3 sequences and most-parsimonious VDJ recombination scenarios were assigned using the TCRdist pipeline. In a later analysis, each TCR beta chain was defined by its CDR3 amino acid sequence together with its V-gene family, and reads lacking a unique V-gene family were excluded. To address suspected cross-contamination and a sequencing artifact, a later analysis removed 592 highly shared, low-generation-probability nucleotide sequences. In a later analysis, a clonal expansion index was calculated for each public chain from normalized within-repertoire ranks of inferred template counts. Generation probabilities in a later analysis came from a VDJ recombination model fitted to out-of-frame rearrangements, and those results were checked against IGoR. A later analysis scored TCR-TCR, TCR-HLA and TCR-CMV co-occurrence with hypergeometric tests, applying a repertoire-size bias correction to TCR pairs. False discovery rates were estimated in a later analysis by permuting HLA or CMV assignments 20 times. In a later analysis, co-occurring TCRs were grouped with DBSCAN, and TCRdist sequence similarity was added when clustering was performed within HLA-allele-positive subsets. Repertoires with fewer than 30,000 or more than 120,000 public chains were left out of co-occurrence clustering, as were a few repertoires with anomalous nucleotide sharing. TCRdb limited this immuneACCESS table to in-frame rearrangements with V and J called. A share of clones is missing; checked studies link under half to unresolved V genes, and the rest is unexplained. Clonal size and the V and J genes are those of that table, whereas D and trimming came from the DNA. The sample data list some 120,000 clones, and 8.5% of these were observed just once. The leading ten clones occupy 5.5% of the sample.

In this sample, this clone turned up a few times. Its recognized antigen is unknown. No base quality values were provided; no much bigger clone lies one nucleotide off. Including cysteine and phenylalanine, the CDR3 has 17 amino acids. Only the CDR3 DNA is retained, 51 bases long and in frame from the first base. Via the germline V gene, CDR1 is SGHRS and CDR2 YFSETQ. The junction shows trimming of 4 bases on V and 7 bases on J, plus 24 bases between the germline ends. The cohort was made up of roughly 670 healthy bone marrow donors. At the time of sampling, all cohort members were nominally healthy, though unrecorded immune exposures were likely present. The donor was CMV seronegative and belonged to the group of roughly 330 seronegative cohort members. Every donor gave a peripheral blood sample, and the peripheral blood mononuclear cells from that sample were used for TCR beta sequencing. Genomic DNA was extracted from the blood cell samples with the Qiagen DNeasy Blood Extraction Kit.

The rearrangement joined TRBV5-1 to TRBJ2-1; the D segment could be TRBD2, given 7 matching bases. What was sequenced was PBMCs. This receptor was taken from a man aged 40-50 years in good health and CMV-seronegative. The CDR3 is CASSRGQREGVTNEQFF. The nucleotide sequence is given as TGCGCCAGCAGCCGGGGACAAAGGGAGGGGGTTACGAATGAGCAGTTCTTC.